This T cell receptor beta chain was identified during a study of untreated major depressive disorder. Study-level points and caveats: Private clones made up every subject's top five TRBV05-01 clones. Three preselected Vbeta families were the sole sequencing comparisons. Differences in TRBV25-01 and TRBV02-01 usage did not reach significance.

Approximately 33 ml of blood was drawn into EDTA tubes. The assay was immunoSEQ multiplex PCR, and TCRdb's table has in-frame clones only and misses some. The table records some 21,000 clones, roughly 91% of them present only once. In germline, CDR1 is MDHEN, CDR2 SYDVKM. The CDR3 has 17 amino acids. V trimming: 7 bases; J trimming: 7 bases; junction bases outside the gene matches: 14. Comments on this clone: Its antigen is not known.

This clonotype was sampled from a woman in her thirties or forties in good health. This sequence joins TRBV28 and TRBJ2-7; 15 positions match TRBD2. The sample was CD4+ T cells from PBMCs. CDR3 sequence (DNA): TGTGCCAGCACTCAAAGGCTGGGACTAGCGGGAGGAGGTGAGCAGTACTTC. Translation: CASTQRLGLAGGGEQYF.